Included here is one TCR beta chain sequence, with context. Its target is not known. These data are taken from a study of cytomegalovirus exposure and HLA in healthy donors. Using immunoSEQ multiplex PCR, the repertoire was profiled, and TCRdb retains in-frame clones only, with some absent. The sample comprises tens of thousands of clones, 94% of which are singletons, and over 2% rests with the top ten. Separate from the approximately 600-subject first cohort was the approximately 120-subject validation cohort, to which the donors belonged. General study points: The study designated over 150 TCR beta chains cytomegalovirus-associated.

The sequenced sample consisted of PBMCs. The sequence came from a woman between 18 and 29 years old in good health and CMV-seronegative.

CDR3 DNA: TGTGCCAGCACCGAGACCTTCGGCGGGCTCGAGCAGTACTTC. Residues: CASTETFGGLEQYF. The chain joins TRBV2 to TRBJ2-7, with D perhaps matching TRBD2 (5 bases). V was cut by 7 bases and J by 6 bases, with 19 bases left in between. Germline CDR1 is SNHLY and CDR2 is FYNNEI. CDR3 length: 14 amino acids.